What follows are 10 T cell receptor beta chains derived from one specimen sequenced in a study of blood T cells in healthy people across ages. A J-beta primer mix and a sample-barcoded 5' primer were used in a second PCR of roughly 6 to 11 cycles. TCRdb ran MiXCR on the 5' RACE reads and lists one entry per CDR3 protein. Counted here are 550,000 to 600,000 distinct CDR3 sequences, less than 60% occurring once; the ten biggest clones make up roughly 24%. Material: blood. The source of these receptors is a man older than 75 in good health.

The V call is TRBV6-5, the J call TRBJ2-1; no firm D call. Germline V gives CDR1 MNHEY, CDR2 SVGAGI. This CDR3 comprises 11 residues. With 7 bases removed from V and 12 bases from J, the gap between germline ends came to 13 bases. The chain's CDR3 is CASKWAGWQFF. CDR3 in DNA: TGTGCCAGCAAATGGGCCGGGTGGCAGTTCTTC.

J is TRBJ2-5 and V is TRBV3-1, with D possibly TRBD2 on 7 matching bases. Germline loops: CDR1 LGHDT, CDR2 YNNKEL (reference sequence). The CDR3 loop spans 14 amino acids. V shed 2 bases and J shed 11 bases, with 18 bases lying between them. This CDR3 reads CASSQRQGRGDQYF. The CDR3 DNA follows: TGTGCCAGCAGCCAAAGGCAGGGGAGGGGAGATCAGTACTTC.

The chain couples TRBV25-1 to TRBJ2-1; the match to TRBD2 covers 8 bases. Looked up from germline, CDR1 is MGHDK and CDR2 is SYGVNS. J gave up 5 bases and V 0 bases, and 6 bases lay outside the gene matches. The CDR3 totals 16 residues. CDR3 sequence reads: CASSEYSAGAHNEQFF. The CDR3 nucleotides read TGTGCCAGCAGTGAATATTCAGCGGGAGCCCACAATGAGCAGTTCTTC. Full variable domain (rest looked up from reference TRBV25-1 and TRBJ2-1): EADIYQTPRYLVIGTGKKITLECSQTMGHDKMYWYQQDPGMELHLIHYSYGVNSTEKGDLSSESTVSRIRTEHFPLTLESARPSHTSQYLCASSEYSAGAHNEQFFGPGTRLTVL.

This clonotype has at least ten counts. The chain uses TRBV6-5 and TRBJ1-2; perhaps TRBD1 as D (6 bases). The V gene's germline CDR1 is MNHEY and CDR2 SVGAGI. The CDR3 has 14 amino acids. Trimming cost V 2 bases and J 7 bases, with 14 bases left between them. The CDR3 region has the DNA TGTGCCAGCAGTTACGGCAGGGGAACGGGTGGCTACACCTTC. It yields the protein CASSYGRGTGGYTF.

This clonotype has a handful of counts. The rearrangement links TRBV5-1 to TRBJ2-3; TRBD1 matches at 7 bases. The J segment lost 2 bases and the V segment lost 2 bases, leaving 5 bases of the junction unmatched. CDR3 length: 15 amino acids. Germline V gives CDR1 SGHRS, CDR2 YFSETQ. The CDR3 is CASSLLQGNTDTQYF. The CDR3 DNA reads TGCGCCAGCAGCTTATTACAGGGGAACACAGATACGCAGTATTTT. Full variable domain (remainder filled in from reference TRBV5-1 and TRBJ2-3): KAGVTQTPRYLIKTRGQQVTLSCSPISGHRSVSWYQQTPGQGLQFLFEYFSETQRNKGNFPGRFSGRQFSNSRSEMNVSTLELGDSALYLCASSLLQGNTDTQYFGPGTRLTVL.

This clonotype was seen only a few times. CDR3 in amino acids: CASSPVDRPQETQYF. CDR3 nucleotides: TGTGCCAGCAGTCCCGTCGACAGGCCCCAAGAGACCCAGTACTTC. The rearrangement uses TRBV28 and TRBJ2-5; TRBD1 is a possible D gene (6 bases). This CDR3 region has 15 residues. The germline gives CDR1 MDHEN, CDR2 SYDVKM. Trimming took off 5 bases at V and 1 base at J, with 14 bases between the two ends. The full variable domain, completed using reference TRBV28 and TRBJ2-5, is DVKVTQSSRYLVKRTGEKVFLECVQDMDHENMFWYRQDPGLGLRLIYFSYDVKMKEKGDIPEGYSVSREKKERFSLILESASTNQTSMYLCASSPVDRPQETQYFGPGTRLLVL.

This clonotype was counted a few times. The chain combines TRBV2 with TRBJ1-2, with D perhaps matching TRBD1 (6 bases). CDR1 is SNHLY, CDR2 FYNNEI, per germline. The CDR3 consists of 13 residues. V was trimmed by 6 bases and J by 5 bases, leaving 13 bases between them. The CDR3 sequence is CASRPQGKYGYTF. For the CDR3, the DNA is TGTGCCAGCAGGCCTCAGGGGAAATATGGCTACACCTTC.

This clonotype has just a few counts. The genes are TRBV28 and TRBJ2-7; 8 bases align to TRBD1. The CDR3 runs to 15 residues. CDR1 and CDR2 (germline): MDHEN, SYDVKM. With 5 bases clipped from V and 1 base from J, the junction kept 7 bases outside the gene matches. CDR3 bases: TGTGCCAGCAGTCCGGGACAGGCCCAATCCTACGAGCAGTACTTC. Translation: CASSPGQAQSYEQYF.

Many counts were recorded for this clonotype. The chain combines TRBV7-2 with TRBJ2-5; no clear D gene. The germline V and J ends were trimmed by 1 base and 5 bases, with 2 bases remaining between them. Per the germline V gene, CDR1 is SGHTA and CDR2 is FQGNSA. The CDR3 has 11 amino acids. The CDR3 region has the DNA TGTGCCAGCAGCTTAGTGGAGACCCAGTACTTC. Translating gives CASSLVETQYF.

This CDR3 is CSARELTGGYNEQYF. The CDR3 coding sequence is TGCAGTGCTAGGGAACTAACGGGAGGGTACAATGAGCAGTACTTC. The rearrangement joins TRBV20-1 to TRBJ2-7, with 8 bases lining up with TRBD2. V lost 3 bases to trimming and J lost 7 bases; unmatched junction nucleotides: 14. Germline V CDR1 and CDR2: DFQATT, SNEGSKA (reference sequence). The CDR3 length is 15 residues.